The 17 T cell receptor beta chains in this list originate from one sample, sequenced in a study of T-cell reconstitution after alpha-beta-depleted transplantation in children. Unique molecular identifiers were used to barcode this TCRbeta library. TCRdb redid the calling of the PCR reads with MiXCR, one entry per CDR3 protein. This table has 190,000 or so distinct CDR3 sequences, around 7% appearing once. The specimen comprised PBMCs from the stem cell graft donor, sampled from the stem cell graft. These receptors came from a human donor who donated a stem cell graft to a child with Wiskott-Aldrich syndrome.

On this clonotype: A much larger clone sits a single nucleotide away, making a read error possible. V gene TRBV24-1 combines with J gene TRBJ2-5, with 9 positions matching TRBD1. Germline V gene data show CDR1 as KGHDR and CDR2 as SFDVKD. The CDR3 is 15 residues long. CDR3 residues: CATSDSKTGGETQSF. DNA of the CDR3: TGTGCCACCAGTGATTCTAAGACAGGGGGAGAGACCCAGTCCTTC.

The J gene is TRBJ2-1, the V gene TRBV28, with D perhaps matching TRBD2 (6 bases). The CDR3 contains 13 residues. Trimming stripped 8 bases from V and 0 bases from J, with 8 bases between. Per germline, CDR1 MDHEN and CDR2 SYDVKM. CDR3 sequence (DNA): TGTGCCAGCGGACTACACTCCTACAATGAGCAGTTCTTC. Amino acids: CASGLHSYNEQFF.

This clonotype was seen at least ten times. This chain links TRBV20-1 with TRBJ1-5; maybe TRBD1 (6 bases). Germline CDR1 reads DFQATT; CDR2 reads SNEGSKA (reference sequence). V was pared by 2 bases and J by 11 bases, with 16 bases between. The CDR3 sequence is 13 residues long. DNA for the CDR3: TGCAGTGCTAGACGACAGGCTCGTGGGGCCCAGCATTTT. Translated: CSARRQARGAQHF.

This clonotype was seen ten or more times. The chain is built from TRBV10-3 and TRBJ1-5; 12 nucleotides match TRBD1. CDR1 ENHRY and CDR2 SYGVKD come from the germline V gene. The CDR3 length is 16 residues. V shed 6 bases, J shed 5 bases, and the junction held 8 bases outside the gene matches. The CDR3 sequence: CAISPGTGGSDQPQHF. The CDR3 DNA reads as TGTGCCATCAGCCCCGGGACAGGGGGCAGCGATCAGCCCCAGCATTTT.

This clonotype appeared many times. The V gene is TRBV10-3, the J gene TRBJ1-5; no definite D call. This CDR3 region has 16 residues. V shed 0 bases and J shed 7 bases, with 16 bases lying between them. The germline V gene encodes CDR1 ENHRY and CDR2 SYGVKD. The CDR3 DNA is TGTGCCATCAGTGAGTCTGGACTGCGACTCACCCAGCCCCAGCATTTT. The encoded protein is CAISESGLRLTQPQHF.

This rearrangement joins TRBV7-8 to TRBJ2-3; tentative D call: TRBD1 (5 bases). CDR3 length equals 14 residues. Germline loops: CDR1 SGHVS, CDR2 FQNEAQ. V lost 7 bases and J lost 4, with 15 bases in between. CDR3 bases: TGTGCCAGCACCCTGACAGCAGGGCCAGATACGCAGTATTTT. It encodes CASTLTAGPDTQYF. The whole variable domain, remainder taken from reference TRBV7-8 and TRBJ2-3, is GAGVSQSPRYKVAKRGQDVALRCDPISGHVSLFWYQQALGQGPEFLTYFQNEAQLDKSGLPSDRFFAERPEGSVSTLKIQRTQQEDSAVYLCASTLTAGPDTQYFGPGTRLTVL.

This clonotype was recorded a few times. With a much larger clone just one base away, this may be a read error. The chain employs TRBV11-2 and TRBJ2-1; TRBD2 matches at 11 bases. This CDR3 is 14 amino acids long. CDR1 and CDR2 (germline): SGHAT, FQNNGV. V was pared by 6 bases and J by 3 bases, with 1 base of the junction left unmatched. The CDR3 DNA is TGTGCCAGCAGGGGACTAGCGGTCTACAATGAGCAGTTCTTC. It yields the protein CASRGLAVYNEQFF.

The table lists this clonotype with many counts. The V and J genes are TRBV12-3 or TRBV12-4 and TRBJ2-1; 10 bases map to TRBD2. V was clipped by 3 bases and J by 2 bases; unmatched bases: 7. This CDR3 has 17 amino acids. DNA for the CDR3: TGTGCCAGCAGTTTGGTAAGGACTAGCGGTGCCTACAATGAGCAGTTCTTC. Translation: CASSLVRTSGAYNEQFF.

This clonotype was observed a few times. The chain links TRBV12-3 or TRBV12-4 to TRBJ2-5, with D uncertain. V shed 5 bases and J shed 5 bases, with 12 bases lying between them. The CDR3 has 13 residues. Here the CDR3 reads CASSPSRLETQYF. The CDR3, as DNA: TGTGCCAGCAGTCCATCTCGTTTGGAGACCCAGTACTTC.

This clonotype was counted a few times. This rearrangement joins TRBV30 to TRBJ2-7; D call uncertain. Deletions cut 3 bases from V and 0 bases from J, with 9 bases between. The CDR3 is 13 amino acids. Germline V CDR1 and CDR2: GTSNPN, SVGIG (reference sequence). The DNA for the CDR3 is TGTGCCTGGAGGGGTACAGACTCCTACGAGCAGTACTTC. Protein: CAWRGTDSYEQYF.

This clonotype occurred many times. The genes are TRBV15 and TRBJ1-3, with a weak D call TRBD1 (6 bases). Per the germline V gene, CDR1 is LNHNV and CDR2 is YYDKDF (reference sequence). CDR3 size: 16 residues. Trimming took off 5 bases at V and 3 bases at J, with 17 bases between the two ends. DNA of the CDR3: TGTGCCACCAGCCCCCGACAGGAGGCTTTTGGAAACACCATATATTTT. Encoded protein: CATSPRQEAFGNTIYF. Variable domain in full (rest from reference TRBV15 and TRBJ1-3): DAMVIQNPRYQVTQFGKPVTLSCSQTLNHNVMYWYQQKSSQAPKLLFHYYDKDFNNEADTPDNFQSRRPNTSFCFLDIRSPGLGDTAMYLCATSPRQEAFGNTIYFGEGSWLTVV.

Ten or more counts support this clonotype. The gene calls are TRBV15 and TRBJ2-1; perhaps D is TRBD1 or TRBD2 (5 bases each). Trimming took off 0 bases at V and 12 bases at J, with 12 bases between the two ends. This CDR3 has 13 amino acids. In germline, CDR1 is LNHNV, CDR2 YYDKDF (reference sequence). CDR3 nucleotide sequence: TGTGCCACCAGCAGAGATCTGGGGGACGTGCAGTTCTTC. Its translation is CATSRDLGDVQFF.

This clonotype was detected many times. This chain's CDR3 is CASSFISGANVLTF. The CDR3 nucleotides read TGTGCCAGCAGTTTTATTTCTGGGGCCAACGTCCTGACTTTC. This rearrangement joins TRBV12-3 or TRBV12-4 to TRBJ2-6, with D uncertain. V lost 3 bases, J lost 1 base, and 4 bases lay in between. The CDR3 has 14 amino acids.

In this sample, this clonotype turned up many times. The chain uses TRBV7-2 and TRBJ2-1, with 9 bases that match TRBD2. Losses at the gene ends were 4 bases for V and 7 bases for J; bases not matched to a gene: 5. Germline CDR1 is SGHTA and CDR2 is FQGNSA. This CDR3 is 14 amino acids long. The CDR3 is CASSWGGRGNEQFF. CDR3 sequence (DNA): TGTGCCAGCAGCTGGGGCGGGAGGGGGAATGAGCAGTTCTTC.

This clonotype was observed at least ten times. J is TRBJ1-6 and V is TRBV12-3 or TRBV12-4; D perhaps matches TRBD1 (5 bases). CDR3 length: 15 residues. Trimming took 2 bases from V and 8 from J, leaving 13 bases between them. CDR3 loop: CASSLQGLLDSPLHF. The CDR3 coding sequence is TGTGCCAGCAGTTTACAGGGATTATTGGATTCACCCCTCCACTTT.

This clonotype was picked up many times. The chain employs TRBV29-1 and TRBJ2-1, with D unresolved. Trimming stripped 3 bases from V and 6 bases from J, with 12 bases between. The CDR3 is 13 residues long. CDR1 is SQVTM and CDR2 is ANQGSEA in the germline V gene. In DNA form, the CDR3 reads TGCAGCGTTGAGCTGGTTCCCGGCAATGAGCAGTTCTTC. Its translation is CSVELVPGNEQFF.

The chain recombines TRBV5-6 with TRBJ1-5; D may be TRBD1 (6 bases). The V end lost 3 bases, the J end lost 9 bases, and 19 bases lay between the germline ends. The CDR3 spans 15 residues. Germline CDR1 is SGHDT and CDR2 is YYEEEE. The CDR3 DNA follows: TGTGCCAGCAGCTCAAGTGGGGGGACAATCCGGCCCCAGCATTTT. Amino acids: CASSSSGGTIRPQHF. The complete variable domain, with remaining parts taken from reference TRBV5-6 and TRBJ1-5, reads DAGVTQSPTHLIKTRGQQVTLRCSPKSGHDTVSWYQQALGQGPQFIFQYYEEEERQRGNFPDRFSGHQFPNYSSELNVNALLLGDSALYLCASSSSGGTIRPQHFGDGTRLSIL.